Included here is one TCR beta chain sequence, with context. What it binds is not known. The sample comes from a study of cytomegalovirus exposure and HLA in healthy donors. Germline V lookup: CDR1 SGHDN, CDR2 FVKESK. V lost 1 base and J 4 bases, leaving 14 bases between the germline ends. This CDR3 has 15 amino acids. In the PCR, 60 Vbeta and 13 Jbeta primers were used. Profiling relied on immunoSEQ multiplex PCR, and the TCRdb table lists in-frame clones only, not all of them. The sample lists fewer than 250,000 clones; 65% to 85% were seen once. Study-wide results and limits: Later analysis associated a missense DCLRE1C variant with TCR beta V- and J-gene trimming.

The receptor was isolated from a boy between 2 and 15 years old in good health and CMV-seronegative. The chain has TRBV14 and TRBJ2-7, with a tentative D call TRBD2 (6 bases). Sequenced material: PBMCs. The CDR3 bases are TGTGCCAGCAGCCAAGCGGGGGTACGGTGGTACGAGCAGTACTTC. It specifies CASSQAGVRWYEQYF.